Sequencing of this TCR beta chain was carried out in a study of human CD8 memory T cell subsets. Negative magnetic selection enriched total CD8+ T cells. TCR beta libraries were made by UMI-labeled 5' RACE. Per the original data handling: Between about 2,900 and 18,000 functional CDR3 beta clonotypes were found per TCR beta library. TCRdb reworked the 5' RACE reads into one entry per CDR3 protein, no DNA. None of the V and J calls come from the authors' own analysis; TCRdb made them. The sample has roughly 12,000 distinct CDR3 sequences, and its top ten clones hold over 12%. The receptor was isolated from a human donor in good health. Sequenced input: CD8+ T cells from PBMCs.

The CDR3 sequence: CASSLSGGKLFF. The chain links TRBV5-6 to TRBJ1-4. Germline CDR1 is SGHDT and CDR2 is YYEEEE. This CDR3 contains 12 residues.